These 10 T cell receptor beta chains were sequenced from one sample in a study of control samples from healthy donors and cancer patients. Assay used: immunoSEQ multiplex PCR; TCRdb lists only in-frame clones, some missing. The table records over 200,000 clones, roughly four fifths of them present only once. The sequencing sample was made of PBMCs. The receptors shown here come from a woman aged 60-75 years with lung cancer.

This chain links TRBV28 with TRBJ2-1; 8 nucleotides line up with TRBD2. Looked up from germline, CDR1 is MDHEN and CDR2 is SYDVKM. This CDR3 comprises 14 residues. The V segment lost 7 bases and the J segment 6 bases; nucleotides outside the gene matches: 8. The CDR3 region has the DNA TGTGCCAGCAAGGGGACTAGGAGCATCAATGAGCAGTTCTTC. This sequence encodes CASKGTRSINEQFF. Filled out from reference TRBV28 and TRBJ2-1, the complete variable domain reads DVKVTQSSRYLVKRTGEKVFLECVQDMDHENMFWYRQDPGLGLRLIYFSYDVKMKEKGDIPEGYSVSREKKERFSLILESASTNQTSMYLCASKGTRSINEQFFGPGTRLTVL.

This clone has just a few counts. The chain recombines TRBV6-5 with TRBJ1-3; D uncertain. This CDR3 region has 15 residues. Germline V gene lookup returns CDR1 MNHEY and CDR2 SVGAGI. V lost 7 bases and J lost 0, with 13 bases in between. This chain's CDR3 is CASTPNPTSGNTIYF. As DNA, the CDR3 is TGTGCCAGCACACCTAACCCCACCTCTGGAAACACCATATATTTT.

Comment on this clone: Additional DNA sequences in this sample encode the identical CDR3. The chain links TRBV7-9 to TRBJ2-7; TRBD1 matches at 8 bases. Germline V gene data show CDR1 as SEHNR and CDR2 as FQNEAQ (reference sequence). There are 14 residues in the CDR3. Trimming cost V 5 bases and J 2 bases; bases outside gene matches: 5. This CDR3 is CASSPGQGPYEQYF. In nucleotides, the CDR3 is TGTGCCAGCAGCCCAGGACAGGGTCCCTACGAGCAGTACTTC.

The chain is built from TRBV3-1 (or the pseudogene TRBV3-2) and TRBJ2-7; TRBD2 aligns across 13 bases. V trimming: 0 bases; J trimming: 6 bases; junction bases outside the gene matches: 5. CDR3 size: 16 residues. The germline V gene has CDR1 LGHDT and CDR2 YNNKEL (reference sequence). The CDR3 spells CASSQDQGLAGIEQYF. CDR3 sequence (DNA): TGTGCCAGCAGCCAAGATCAGGGACTAGCGGGAATCGAGCAGTACTTC.

V gene TRBV24-1 combines with J gene TRBJ2-7; the match to TRBD2 covers 9 bases. The ends lost 5 bases at V and 10 bases at J; junction bases unmatched: 8. Per the germline V gene, CDR1 is KGHDR and CDR2 is SFDVKD. The length of the CDR3 is 13 residues. The DNA for the CDR3 is TGTGCCACCAGTGGGACTAGCGCGACCCATCAGTACTTC. Its translation: CATSGTSATHQYF.

The rearrangement uses TRBV5-4 and TRBJ1-2; 8 bases align to TRBD1. V was pared by 3 bases and J by 2 bases, with 6 bases of the junction left unmatched. Germline CDR1 reads SGHNT; CDR2 reads YYREEE (reference sequence). The CDR3 runs 15 residues. In nucleotides, the CDR3 is TGTGCCAGCAGCTCCGGACAGGGAAGGAACTATGGCTACACCTTC. Residues: CASSSGQGRNYGYTF.

This rearrangement joins TRBV18 to TRBJ2-1; D might be TRBD2 (6 bases). Trimming removed 3 bases from V and 2 bases from J, with 14 bases in between. The CDR3 consists of 16 residues. The germline V gene encodes CDR1 KGHSH and CDR2 LQKENI. The CDR3 sequence is CASSPGGKGTYNEQFF. CDR3 DNA: TGTGCCAGCTCACCGGGGGGAAAGGGAACCTACAATGAGCAGTTCTTC. Full variable domain (outside the CDR3, taken from reference TRBV18 and TRBJ2-1): NAGVMQNPRHLVRRRGQEARLRCSPMKGHSHVYWYRQLPEEGLKFMVYLQKENIIDESGMPKERFSAEFPKEGPSILRIQQVVRGDSAAYFCASSPGGKGTYNEQFFGPGTRLTVL.

The V call is TRBV29-1, the J call TRBJ2-2; 8 bases are a match to TRBD1. The germline V gene encodes CDR1 SQVTM and CDR2 ANQGSEA. CDR3 size: 13 residues. J gave up 4 bases and V 7 bases, and 5 bases lay outside the gene matches. The CDR3 DNA follows: TGCAGCGGCCAGGGGGCTGGCACCGGGGAGCTGTTTTTT. Translation: CSGQGAGTGELFF.

V is TRBV29-1 and J is TRBJ2-5; D might be TRBD2 (5 bases). V dropped 4 bases and J dropped 0 bases, with 9 bases sitting between them. The CDR3 is made up of 13 amino acids. Germline CDR1 is SQVTM and CDR2 is ANQGSEA. The CDR3 is CSVVRGYQETQYF. CDR3 DNA: TGCAGCGTTGTTCGCGGGTACCAAGAGACCCAGTACTTC. The whole variable domain, filled in from reference TRBV29-1 and TRBJ2-5, reads SAVISQKPSRDICQRGTSLTIQCQVDSQVTMMFWYRQQPGQSLTLIATANQGSEATYESGFVIDKFPISRPNLTFSTLTVSNMSPEDSSIYLCSVVRGYQETQYFGPGTRLLVL.

The rearrangement joins TRBV7-8 to TRBJ2-3; perhaps TRBD1 as D (6 bases). Trimming stripped 2 bases from V and 7 bases from J, with 7 bases between. The CDR3 spans 12 residues. Germline CDR1 and CDR2: SGHVS and FQNEAQ. For the CDR3, the DNA is TGTGCCAGCAGCTTACAGGGGAATACGCAGTATTTT. Protein: CASSLQGNTQYF.